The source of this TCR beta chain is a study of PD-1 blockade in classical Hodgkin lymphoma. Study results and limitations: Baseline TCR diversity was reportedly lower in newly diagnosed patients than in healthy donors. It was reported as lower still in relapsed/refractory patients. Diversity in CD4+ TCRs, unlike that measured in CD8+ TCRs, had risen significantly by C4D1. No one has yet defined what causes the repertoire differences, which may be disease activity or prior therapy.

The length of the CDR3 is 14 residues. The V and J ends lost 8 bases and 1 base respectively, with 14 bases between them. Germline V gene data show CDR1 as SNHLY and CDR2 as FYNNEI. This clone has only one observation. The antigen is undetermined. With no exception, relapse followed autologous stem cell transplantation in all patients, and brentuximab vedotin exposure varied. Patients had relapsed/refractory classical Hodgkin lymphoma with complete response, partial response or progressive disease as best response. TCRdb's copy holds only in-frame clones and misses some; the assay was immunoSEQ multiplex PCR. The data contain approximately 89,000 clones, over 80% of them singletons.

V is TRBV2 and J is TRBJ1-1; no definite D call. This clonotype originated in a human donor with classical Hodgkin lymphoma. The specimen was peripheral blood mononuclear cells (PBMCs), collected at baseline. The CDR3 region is CASGYSPGNTEAFF. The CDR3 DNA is TGTGCCAGCGGATACTCCCCGGGGAACACTGAAGCTTTCTTT.